Reported below is one TCR beta chain. This specimen belongs to a study of blood T cell repertoires in COVID-19. The wider study: The study drew acute and convalescent COVID-19 samples from the United States, Italy and Spain.

Original methodology: From reference gene primer amplification, estimates of nucleated cell counts were derived. Clones were sequenced by immunoSEQ multiplex PCR, and TCRdb holds only the in-frame ones, with some missing. V, J and clone size derive from that table, while D and trimming were established from the DNA sequence. The sample lists roughly 84,000 clones; around 78% were seen once. While infection was still active, Seattle patients were enrolled and then followed longitudinally. The receptor comes from a man between 60 and 75 years old with COVID-19, enrolled during active disease. The sequencing sample was made of peripheral blood.

In DNA form, the CDR3 reads TGTGCCATCAGTGGAACCCCGGGGACAGGGGGTGAAAAACTGTTTTTT. It translates to CAISGTPGTGGEKLFF. This chain links TRBV10-3 with TRBJ1-4; 11 nucleotides match TRBD1. V was pared by 4 bases and J by 7 bases, with 8 bases of the junction left unmatched. The germline V gene encodes CDR1 ENHRY and CDR2 SYGVKD. The CDR3 has 16 residues.